The 3 T cell receptor beta chains listed next were all sequenced from one sample in a study of T-cell memory formation after mild COVID-19. TCRdb re-analysed the 5' RACE reads in MiXCR, keeping a single row per CDR3 protein. Here the sample spans some 350,000 distinct CDR3 sequences, around a sixth being singletons. Material: PBMCs or a T cell subset sorted from them (not recorded which). Receptors were obtained from a man aged 18 to 29 who had mild COVID-19 (a few samples of this study predate the infection). Cell type and time point are not known.

The table lists this clonotype with a few counts. V and J are TRBV7-2 and TRBJ1-5; a weak D match, TRBD1 (5 bases). CDR1 SGHTA and CDR2 FQGNSA come from the germline V gene. The CDR3 is 14 amino acids. Trimming cost V 3 bases and J 6 bases, with 12 bases left between them. The CDR3, as DNA: TGTGCCAGCAGCTTGGGGCCAGATAGTCAGCCCCAGCATTTT. Amino acid sequence: CASSLGPDSQPQHF.

This clonotype was recorded a few times. V gene TRBV28 combines with J gene TRBJ2-7; a possible D gene is TRBD2 (5 bases). Trimming took off 5 bases at V and 0 bases at J, with 11 bases between the two ends. The CDR3 sequence is 14 residues long. Germline CDR1 reads MDHEN; CDR2 reads SYDVKM. The CDR3 nucleotides are TGTGCCAGCAGTGTATTTGGGAGCTCCTACGAGCAGTACTTC. It specifies CASSVFGSSYEQYF.

The V and J genes are TRBV5-1 and TRBJ1-1, with 9 bases lining up with TRBD1. Germline V CDR1 and CDR2: SGHRS, YFSETQ. This CDR3 has 15 residues. V lost 2 bases, J lost 4 bases, and 6 bases stayed unmatched. CDR3 sequence (DNA): TGCGCCAGCAGCTTTAAATGGACAGGGGCCACTGAAGCTTTCTTT. Encoded protein: CASSFKWTGATEAFF. The full variable domain, with the rest looked up from reference TRBV5-1 and TRBJ1-1, is KAGVTQTPRYLIKTRGQQVTLSCSPISGHRSVSWYQQTPGQGLQFLFEYFSETQRNKGNFPGRFSGRQFSNSRSEMNVSTLELGDSALYLCASSFKWTGATEAFFGQGTRLTVV.